This TCR beta chain was captured by sequencing in a study of T-cell memory formation after mild COVID-19. In TCRdb, the 5' RACE reads were re-called with MiXCR into one record per CDR3 protein. The table lists 500,000 to 650,000 distinct CDR3 sequences, roughly 20% of them singletons. The receptor was derived from an adult woman who had mild COVID-19 (a few samples of this study predate the infection). Cell type and time point are not known. Sequenced input: PBMCs or a T cell subset sorted from them (not recorded which).

CDR3 loop: CSATSGTGFTGANVLTF. In nucleotides, the CDR3 is TGCAGTGCTACTTCCGGGACAGGGTTTACAGGGGCCAACGTCCTGACTTTC. This rearrangement joins TRBV20-1 to TRBJ2-6; 9 positions match TRBD1. Trimming cost V 4 bases and J 4 bases; bases outside gene matches: 11. The length of the CDR3 is 17 residues. The V gene's germline CDR1 is DFQATT and CDR2 SNEGSKA (reference sequence).